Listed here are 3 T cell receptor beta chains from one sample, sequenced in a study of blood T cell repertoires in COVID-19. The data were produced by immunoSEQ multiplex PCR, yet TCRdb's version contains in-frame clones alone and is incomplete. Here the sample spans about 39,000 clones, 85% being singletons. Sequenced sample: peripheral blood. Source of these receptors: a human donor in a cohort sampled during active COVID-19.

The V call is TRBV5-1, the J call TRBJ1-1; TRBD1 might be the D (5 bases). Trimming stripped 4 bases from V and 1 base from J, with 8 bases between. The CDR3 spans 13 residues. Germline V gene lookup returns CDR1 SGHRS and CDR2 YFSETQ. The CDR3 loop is CASSGGQNTEAFF. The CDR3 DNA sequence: TGCGCCAGCAGCGGTGGACAGAACACTGAAGCTTTCTTT.

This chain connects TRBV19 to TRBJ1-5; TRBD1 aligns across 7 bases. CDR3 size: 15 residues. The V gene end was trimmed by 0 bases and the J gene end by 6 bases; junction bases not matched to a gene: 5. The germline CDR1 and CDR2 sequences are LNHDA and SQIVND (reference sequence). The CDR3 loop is CASSIDDRVGQPQHF. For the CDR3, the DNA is TGTGCCAGTAGTATAGACGACAGGGTCGGTCAGCCCCAGCATTTT.

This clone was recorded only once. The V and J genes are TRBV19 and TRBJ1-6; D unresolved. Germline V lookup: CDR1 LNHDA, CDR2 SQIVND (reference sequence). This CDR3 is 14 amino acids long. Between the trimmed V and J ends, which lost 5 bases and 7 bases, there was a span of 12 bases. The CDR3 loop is CASSVRTGNSPLHF. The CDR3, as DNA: TGTGCCAGTAGTGTCAGGACGGGAAATTCACCCCTCCACTTT.